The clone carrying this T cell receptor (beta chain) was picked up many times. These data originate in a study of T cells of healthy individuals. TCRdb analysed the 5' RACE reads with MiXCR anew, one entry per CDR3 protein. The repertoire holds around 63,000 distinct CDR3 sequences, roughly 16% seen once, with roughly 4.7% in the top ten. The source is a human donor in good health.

CDR3 nucleotide sequence: TGCAGCGTTGAAACGGGGACTAGCGGGAGTTACGAGCAGTACTTC. This translates into CSVETGTSGSYEQYF. The chain uses TRBV29-1 and TRBJ2-7; 14 bases are shared with TRBD2. Germline CDR1 and CDR2: SQVTM and ANQGSEA. This CDR3 contains 15 residues. Germline trimming cut 2 bases from V and 4 bases from J; bases unmatched to any gene: 4.